This T cell receptor (beta chain) was captured by sequencing in a study of shared clonotypes between healthy human individuals. CDR3 length: 15 amino acids. Germline trimming cut 2 bases from V and 0 bases from J; bases unmatched to any gene: 3. The germline V gene encodes CDR1 SQVTM and CDR2 ANQGSEA. This clone was counted once. Original handling: Sequence data from immunoSEQ were junction-only and lacked quality scores; consequently, filtering differed. Using immunoSEQ multiplex PCR, the repertoire was profiled, and TCRdb retains in-frame clones only, with some absent. That table gives V, J and clone size, and the DNA gave D and trimming. The top ten hold over 9.5% of the sample, which has roughly 490,000 clones, 70% to 85% seen once.

The sample was PBMCs. The source of this sequence is a woman in her thirties or forties in good health. Some clones in this sample may be carry-over from other donors' samples. V and J are TRBV29-1 and TRBJ2-5; TRBD2 aligns across 10 bases. This CDR3 reads CSVETSGTYQETQYF. The CDR3 DNA reads TGCAGCGTTGAAACTAGCGGGACGTACCAAGAGACCCAGTACTTC.